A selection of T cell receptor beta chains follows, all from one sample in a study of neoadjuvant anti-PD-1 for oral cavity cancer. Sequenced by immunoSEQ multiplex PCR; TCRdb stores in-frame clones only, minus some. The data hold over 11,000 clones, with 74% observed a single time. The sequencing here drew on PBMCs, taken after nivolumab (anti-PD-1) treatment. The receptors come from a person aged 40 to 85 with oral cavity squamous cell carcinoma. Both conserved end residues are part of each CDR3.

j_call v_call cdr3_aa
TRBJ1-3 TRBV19 CATKTGNGNTIYF
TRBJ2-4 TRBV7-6 CASSLARTGLFGNIQYF
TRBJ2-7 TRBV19 CASSIATGDEQYF
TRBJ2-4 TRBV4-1 CASSQREFRETKNIQYF
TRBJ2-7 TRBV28 CASSSPLLAGPSYEQYF
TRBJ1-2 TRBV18 CASSQTTRTLNYGYTF
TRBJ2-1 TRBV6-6 CASSPGTYNEQFF
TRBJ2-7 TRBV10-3 CAISPRPSYEQYF
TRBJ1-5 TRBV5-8 CASSLSLRGQPQHF
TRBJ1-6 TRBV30 CAWSVGTDYNSPLHF
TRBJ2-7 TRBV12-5 CASGAHNRGSYEQYF
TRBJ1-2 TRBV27 CASSFISGPSYYGYTF
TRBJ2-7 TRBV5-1 CASSLSLAVYEQYF
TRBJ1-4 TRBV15 CATSRERQGINEKLFF
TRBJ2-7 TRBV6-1 CASTLLAGEQYF
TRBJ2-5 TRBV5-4 CASSSPGPKETQYF